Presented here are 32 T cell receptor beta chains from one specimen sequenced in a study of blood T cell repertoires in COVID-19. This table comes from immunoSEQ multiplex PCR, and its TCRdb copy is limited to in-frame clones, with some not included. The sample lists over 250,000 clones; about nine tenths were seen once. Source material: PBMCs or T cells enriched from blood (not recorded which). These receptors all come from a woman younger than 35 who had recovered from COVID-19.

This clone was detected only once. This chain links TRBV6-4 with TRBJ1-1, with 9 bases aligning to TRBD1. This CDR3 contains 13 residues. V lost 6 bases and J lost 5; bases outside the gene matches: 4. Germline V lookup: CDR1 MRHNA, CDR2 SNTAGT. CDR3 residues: CASSRDRDTEAFF. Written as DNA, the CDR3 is TGTGCCAGCAGCCGGGACAGGGATACTGAAGCTTTCTTT.

This CDR3 is CASTTGTGHGYTF. The CDR3 nucleotides read TGTGCCAGCACGACCGGGACAGGCCATGGCTACACCTTC. V is TRBV6-5 and J is TRBJ1-2, with 8 bases that match TRBD1. CDR3 length: 13 amino acids. The trim removed 7 bases at V and 6 bases at J, leaving 7 bases unmatched. Per the germline V gene, CDR1 is MNHEY and CDR2 is SVGAGI.

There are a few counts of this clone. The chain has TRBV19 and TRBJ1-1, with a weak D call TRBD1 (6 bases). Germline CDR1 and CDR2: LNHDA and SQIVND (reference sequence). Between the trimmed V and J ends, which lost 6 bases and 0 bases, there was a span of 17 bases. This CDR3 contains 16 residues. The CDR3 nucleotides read TGTGCCAGTAGCCCTACAGGGTTGTCGGTGAACACTGAAGCTTTCTTT. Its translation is CASSPTGLSVNTEAFF.

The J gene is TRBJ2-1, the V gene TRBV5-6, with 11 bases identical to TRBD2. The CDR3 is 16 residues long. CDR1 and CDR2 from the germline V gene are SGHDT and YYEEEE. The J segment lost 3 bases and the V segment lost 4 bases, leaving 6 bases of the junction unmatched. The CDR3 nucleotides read TGTGCCAGCAGCCCTCTCACTAGCGGGAGCTACAATGAGCAGTTCTTC. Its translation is CASSPLTSGSYNEQFF.

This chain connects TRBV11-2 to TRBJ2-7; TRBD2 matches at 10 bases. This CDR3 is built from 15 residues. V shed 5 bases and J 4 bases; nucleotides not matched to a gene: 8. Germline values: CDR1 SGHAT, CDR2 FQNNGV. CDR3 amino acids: CASSDLLAGRYEQYF. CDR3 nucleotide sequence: TGTGCCAGCAGCGATCTACTAGCGGGACGGTACGAGCAGTACTTC.

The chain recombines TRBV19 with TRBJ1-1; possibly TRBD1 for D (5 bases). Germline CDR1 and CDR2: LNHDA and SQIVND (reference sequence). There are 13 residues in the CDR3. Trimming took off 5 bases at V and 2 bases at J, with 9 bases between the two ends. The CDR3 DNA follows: TGTGCCAGTAGTCCAGGGATAAACACTGAAGCTTTCTTT. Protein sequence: CASSPGINTEAFF. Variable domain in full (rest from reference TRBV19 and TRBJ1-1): DGGITQSPKYLFRKEGQNVTLSCEQNLNHDAMYWYRQDPGQGLRLIYYSQIVNDFQKGDIAEGYSVSREKKESFPLTVTSAQKNPTAFYLCASSPGINTEAFFGQGTRLTVV.

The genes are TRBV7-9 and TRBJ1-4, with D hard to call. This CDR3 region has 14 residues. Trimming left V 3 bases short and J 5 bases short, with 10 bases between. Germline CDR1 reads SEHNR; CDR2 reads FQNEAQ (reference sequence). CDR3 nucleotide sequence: TGTGCCAGCAGCTTCAGGAGGGCGAATGAAAAACTGTTTTTT. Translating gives CASSFRRANEKLFF.

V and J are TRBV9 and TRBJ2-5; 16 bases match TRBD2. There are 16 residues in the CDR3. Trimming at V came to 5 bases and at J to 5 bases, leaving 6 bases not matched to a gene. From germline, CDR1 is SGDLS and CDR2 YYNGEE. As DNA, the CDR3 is TGTGCCAGCAGTCCGGGACTAGCGGGAGGGAGGGAGACCCAGTACTTC. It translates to CASSPGLAGGRETQYF. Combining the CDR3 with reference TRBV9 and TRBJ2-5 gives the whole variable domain DSGVTQTPKHLITATGQRVTLRCSPRSGDLSVYWYQQSLDQGLQFLIQYYNGEERAKGNILERFSAQQFPDLHSELNLSSLELGDSALYFCASSPGLAGGRETQYFGPGTRLLVL.

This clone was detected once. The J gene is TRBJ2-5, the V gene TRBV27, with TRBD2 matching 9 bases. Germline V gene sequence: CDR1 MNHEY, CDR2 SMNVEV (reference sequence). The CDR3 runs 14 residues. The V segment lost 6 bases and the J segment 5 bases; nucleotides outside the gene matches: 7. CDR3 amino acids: CASRFAGGRETQYF. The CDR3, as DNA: TGTGCCAGCAGATTCGCGGGAGGGCGGGAGACCCAGTACTTC.

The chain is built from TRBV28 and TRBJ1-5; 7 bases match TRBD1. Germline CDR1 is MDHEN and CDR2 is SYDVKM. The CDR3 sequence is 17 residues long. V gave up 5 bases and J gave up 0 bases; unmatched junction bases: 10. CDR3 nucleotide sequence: TGTGCCAGCAGTGTAATCGGACAGGCCGATAGCAATCAGCCCCAGCATTTT. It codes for CASSVIGQADSNQPQHF.

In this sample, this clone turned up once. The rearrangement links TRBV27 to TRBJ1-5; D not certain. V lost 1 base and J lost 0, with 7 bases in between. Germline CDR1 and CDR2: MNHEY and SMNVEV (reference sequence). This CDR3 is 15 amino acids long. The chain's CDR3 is CASSLFGHSNQPQHF. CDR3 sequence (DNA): TGTGCCAGCAGTTTATTTGGCCATAGCAATCAGCCCCAGCATTTT.

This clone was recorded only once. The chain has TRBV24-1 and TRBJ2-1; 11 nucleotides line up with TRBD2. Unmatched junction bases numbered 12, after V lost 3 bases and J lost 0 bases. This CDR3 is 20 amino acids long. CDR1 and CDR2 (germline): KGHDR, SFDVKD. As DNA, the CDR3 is TGTGCCACCAGTGATCCTTCACTAGCGGGAGATCATAGCTCCTACAATGAGCAGTTCTTC. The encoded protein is CATSDPSLAGDHSSYNEQFF.

This chain's CDR3 is CASSQGTSGVGGYTF. DNA for the CDR3: TGCGCCAGCAGCCAAGGGACTTCCGGGGTAGGTGGCTACACCTTC. The chain uses TRBV4-3 and TRBJ1-2; D remains unclear. This CDR3 is 15 amino acids long. Per the germline V gene, CDR1 is LGHNA and CDR2 is YSLEER. V was shortened by 1 base and J by 7 bases, with 16 bases between the two germline ends.

The CDR3 DNA is TGTGCCAGCAGCTCCCAGGGGTTCACTGAAGCTTTCTTT. This encodes CASSSQGFTEAFF. J is TRBJ1-1 and V is TRBV5-8; possible D gene TRBD1, 6 bases. Trimming took off 3 bases at V and 4 bases at J, with 10 bases between the two ends. The CDR3 is 13 amino acids. Per germline, CDR1 SGHTS and CDR2 YDEGEE. The full variable domain, with the rest looked up from reference TRBV5-8 and TRBJ1-1, is EAGVTQSPTHLIKTRGQQATLRCSPISGHTSVYWYQQALGLGLQFLLWYDEGEERNRGNFPPRFSGRQFPNYSSELNVNALELEDSALYLCASSSQGFTEAFFGQGTRLTVV.

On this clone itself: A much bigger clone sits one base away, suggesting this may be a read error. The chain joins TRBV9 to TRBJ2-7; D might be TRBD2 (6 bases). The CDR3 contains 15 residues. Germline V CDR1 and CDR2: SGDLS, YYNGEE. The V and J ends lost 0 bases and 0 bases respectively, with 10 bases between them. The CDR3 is CASSVGRGSSYEQYF. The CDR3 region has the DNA TGTGCCAGCAGCGTAGGACGGGGGAGCTCCTACGAGCAGTACTTC.

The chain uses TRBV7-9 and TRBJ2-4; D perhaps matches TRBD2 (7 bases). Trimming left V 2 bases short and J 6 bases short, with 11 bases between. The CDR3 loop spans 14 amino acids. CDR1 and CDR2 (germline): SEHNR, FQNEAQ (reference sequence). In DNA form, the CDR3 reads TGTGCCAGCAGCTTAACGGGGGGCTTAAACATTCAGTACTTC. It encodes CASSLTGGLNIQYF.

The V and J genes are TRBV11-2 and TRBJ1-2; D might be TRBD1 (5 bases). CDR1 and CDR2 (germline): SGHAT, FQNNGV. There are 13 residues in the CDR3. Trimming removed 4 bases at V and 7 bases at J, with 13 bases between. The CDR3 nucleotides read TGTGCCAGCAGCTGGACGACAGATTCTGGCTACACCTTC. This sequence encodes CASSWTTDSGYTF. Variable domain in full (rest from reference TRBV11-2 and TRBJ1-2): EAGVAQSPRYKIIEKRQSVAFWCNPISGHATLYWYQQILGQGPKLLIQFQNNGVVDDSQLPKDRFSAERLKGVDSTLKIQPAKLEDSAVYLCASSWTTDSGYTFGSGTRLTVV.

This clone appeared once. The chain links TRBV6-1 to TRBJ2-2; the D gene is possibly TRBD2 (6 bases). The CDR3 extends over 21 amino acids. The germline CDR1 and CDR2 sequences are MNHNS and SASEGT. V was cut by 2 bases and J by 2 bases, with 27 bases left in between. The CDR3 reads CASSEWAKEGLAGKNTGELFF. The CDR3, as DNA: TGTGCCAGCAGTGAATGGGCGAAAGAAGGGTTGGCGGGAAAAAACACCGGGGAGCTGTTTTTT.

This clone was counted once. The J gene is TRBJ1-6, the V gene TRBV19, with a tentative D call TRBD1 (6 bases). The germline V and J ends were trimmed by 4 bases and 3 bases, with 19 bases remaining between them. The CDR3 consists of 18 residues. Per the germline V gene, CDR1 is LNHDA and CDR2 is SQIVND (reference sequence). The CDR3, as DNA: TGTGCCAGTAGTACCCGCGGACAGCCGGGCGACTATAATTCACCCCTCCACTTT. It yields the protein CASSTRGQPGDYNSPLHF.

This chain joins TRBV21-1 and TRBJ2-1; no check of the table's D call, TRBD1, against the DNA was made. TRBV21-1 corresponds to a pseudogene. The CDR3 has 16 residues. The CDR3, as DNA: TGTGCCAGCAGTCAAGGGGACAGGGTGTCCTACAATGAGCAGTTCTTC. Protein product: CASSQGDRVSYNEQFF.

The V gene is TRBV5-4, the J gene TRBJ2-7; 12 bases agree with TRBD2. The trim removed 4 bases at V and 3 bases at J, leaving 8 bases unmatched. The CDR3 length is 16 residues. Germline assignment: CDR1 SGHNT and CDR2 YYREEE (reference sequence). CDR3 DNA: TGTGCCAGCAGCCCCGGACTAGCGGGGATATACTACGAGCAGTACTTC. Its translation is CASSPGLAGIYYEQYF.

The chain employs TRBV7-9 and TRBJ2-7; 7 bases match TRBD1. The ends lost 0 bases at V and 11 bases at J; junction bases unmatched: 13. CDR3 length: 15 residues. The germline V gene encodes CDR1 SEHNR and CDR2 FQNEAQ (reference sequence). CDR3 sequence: CASSLAEQGTYWEYF. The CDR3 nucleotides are TGTGCCAGCAGCTTAGCGGAACAGGGGACATATTGGGAGTACTTC.

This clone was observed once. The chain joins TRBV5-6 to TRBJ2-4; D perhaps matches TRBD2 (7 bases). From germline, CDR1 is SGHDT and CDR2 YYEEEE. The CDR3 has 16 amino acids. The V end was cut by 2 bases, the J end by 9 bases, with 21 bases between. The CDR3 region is CASSFPARGADGIQYF. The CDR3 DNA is TGTGCCAGCAGCTTTCCGGCCCGGGGGGCGGATGGCATTCAGTACTTC.

DNA for the CDR3: TGTGCCAGCAGTTTTCAGGGTCAGCACTATGGCTACACCTTC. This gives the protein CASSFQGQHYGYTF. The chain joins TRBV28 to TRBJ1-2, with D maybe TRBD1 (5 bases). Looked up from germline, CDR1 is MDHEN and CDR2 is SYDVKM. CDR3 length equals 14 residues. Deletions cut 3 bases from V and 3 bases from J, with 11 bases between.

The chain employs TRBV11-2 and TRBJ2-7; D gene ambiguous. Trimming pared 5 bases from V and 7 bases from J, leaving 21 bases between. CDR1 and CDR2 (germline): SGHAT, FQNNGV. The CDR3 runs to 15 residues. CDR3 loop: CASSPLTVGIREQYF. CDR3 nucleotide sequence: TGTGCCAGCAGCCCCCTCACAGTGGGCATTCGTGAGCAGTACTTC. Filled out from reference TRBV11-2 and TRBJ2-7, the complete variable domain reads EAGVAQSPRYKIIEKRQSVAFWCNPISGHATLYWYQQILGQGPKLLIQFQNNGVVDDSQLPKDRFSAERLKGVDSTLKIQPAKLEDSAVYLCASSPLTVGIREQYFGPGTRLTVT.

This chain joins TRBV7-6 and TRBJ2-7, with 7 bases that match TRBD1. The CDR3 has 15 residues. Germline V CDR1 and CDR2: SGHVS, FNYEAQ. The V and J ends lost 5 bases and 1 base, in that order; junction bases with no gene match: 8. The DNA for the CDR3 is TGTGCCAGCAGCCAACAGGGGAGCTTTTCCTACGAGCAGTACTTC. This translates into CASSQQGSFSYEQYF.

CDR3: CASSLTPGTRNEKLFF. DNA of the CDR3: TGTGCCAGCAGCCTTACACCCGGGACACGTAATGAAAAACTGTTTTTT. The rearrangement links TRBV5-6 to TRBJ1-4; weak D call: TRBD1 (6 bases). The germline gives CDR1 SGHDT, CDR2 YYEEEE. The CDR3 is 16 residues long. The V gene lost 4 bases and the J gene lost 4 bases, with 17 bases spanning the gap.

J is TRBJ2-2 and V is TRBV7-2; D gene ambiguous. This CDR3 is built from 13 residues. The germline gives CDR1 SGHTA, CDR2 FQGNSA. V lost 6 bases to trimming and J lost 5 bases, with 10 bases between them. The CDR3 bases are TGTGCCAGCAGGGTTTCTGCGACCGGGGAGCTGTTTTTT. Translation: CASRVSATGELFF.

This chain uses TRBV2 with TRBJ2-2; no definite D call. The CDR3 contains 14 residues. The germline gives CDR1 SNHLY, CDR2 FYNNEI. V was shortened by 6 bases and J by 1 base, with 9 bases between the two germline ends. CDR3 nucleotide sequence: TGTGCCAGCAGAGCCACCCTGAACACCGGGGAGCTGTTTTTT. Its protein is CASRATLNTGELFF.

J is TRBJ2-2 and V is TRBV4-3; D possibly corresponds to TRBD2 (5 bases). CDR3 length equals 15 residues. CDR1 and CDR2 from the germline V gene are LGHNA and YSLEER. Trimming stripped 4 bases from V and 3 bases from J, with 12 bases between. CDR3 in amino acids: CASSRTLRDTGELFF. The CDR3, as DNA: TGCGCCAGCAGCCGCACCCTGCGGGACACCGGGGAGCTGTTTTTT.

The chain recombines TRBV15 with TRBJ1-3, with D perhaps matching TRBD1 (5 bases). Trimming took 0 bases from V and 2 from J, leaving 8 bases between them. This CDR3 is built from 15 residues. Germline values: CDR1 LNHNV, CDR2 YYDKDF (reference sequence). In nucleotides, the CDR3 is TGTGCCACCAGCAGAGATTGGGGGGCTGGAAACACCATATATTTT. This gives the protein CATSRDWGAGNTIYF.

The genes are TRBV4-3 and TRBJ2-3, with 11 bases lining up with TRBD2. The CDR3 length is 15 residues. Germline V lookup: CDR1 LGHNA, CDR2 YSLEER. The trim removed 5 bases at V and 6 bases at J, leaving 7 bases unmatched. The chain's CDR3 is CASSKGLAAPDTQYF. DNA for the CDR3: TGCGCCAGCAGCAAGGGACTAGCGGCTCCGGATACGCAGTATTTT.